A selection of T cell receptor beta chains follows, all from one sample in a study of OX40 agonist ivuxolimab in advanced cancers. The table came from immunoSEQ multiplex PCR; TCRdb's copy has only in-frame clones and leaves some out. The sample shows 45,000 to 70,000 clones, around 80% of them seen only once. The source material was CD4+ or CD8+ T cells sorted from blood, sampled in a trial of the OX40 agonist ivuxolimab. Receptors originate from an adult with an advanced solid tumor such as melanoma, head and neck, liver or kidney cancer. CDR3s include the opening cysteine and the closing phenylalanine or tryptophan. The D gene is left open where the match is weak. Only part of the rows carry a size: once, few, many, or a class if the clone is expanded.

clone size: NA
J gene: TRBJ2-1
V gene: TRBV7-6
D gene: NA
CDR3 DNA: TGTGCCAGCAGCTTAGCGATCTCCTACAATGAGCAGTTCTTC
CDR3 protein: CASSLAISYNEQFF

clone size: NA
J gene: TRBJ2-4
V gene: TRBV5-1
D gene: TRBD1
CDR3 DNA: TGCGCCAGCAGCGGGGGACAGGGGGTTAACATTCAGTACTTC
CDR3 protein: CASSGGQGVNIQYF

clone size: NA
J gene: TRBJ1-1
V gene: TRBV6-7
D gene: NA
CDR3 DNA: TGTGCCAGCACCCTCTTACAAGAGGGGCGTCGGGACACTGAAGCTTTCTTT
CDR3 protein: CASTLLQEGRRDTEAFF

clone size: NA
J gene: TRBJ1-4
V gene: TRBV10-1
D gene: NA
CDR3 DNA: TGCGCCGGCAGCCCCGGACGGGAATATAATGAAAAACTGTTTTTT
CDR3 protein: CAGSPGREYNEKLFF

clone size: NA
J gene: TRBJ2-3
V gene: TRBV7-6
D gene: TRBD2
CDR3 DNA: TGTGCCAGCAGCGCCGGGACTACAACAGATACGCAGTATTTT
CDR3 protein: CASSAGTTTDTQYF

clone size: NA
J gene: TRBJ2-5
V gene: TRBV7-9
D gene: TRBD1
CDR3 DNA: TGTGCCAGCAGGTTTACAGGGGAAGAGACCCAGTACTTC
CDR3 protein: CASRFTGEETQYF

clone size: NA
J gene: TRBJ2-7
V gene: TRBV15
D gene: TRBD1
CDR3 DNA: TGTGCCACCAGCAGAAGACAGGGGGATTACGAGCAGTACTTC
CDR3 protein: CATSRRQGDYEQYF

clone size: NA
J gene: TRBJ1-5
V gene: TRBV6-1
D gene: TRBD1
CDR3 DNA: TGTGCCAGCAGGGGGACAGGGGATCAGCCCCAGCATTTT
CDR3 protein: CASRGTGDQPQHF

clone size: NA
J gene: TRBJ1-3
V gene: TRBV27
D gene: TRBD1
CDR3 DNA: TGTGCCAGCAGGGCAGTGAAACAGGGGCTATCTGGAAACACCATATATTTT
CDR3 protein: CASRAVKQGLSGNTIYF

clone size: NA
J gene: TRBJ2-7
V gene: TRBV6-5
D gene: TRBD2
CDR3 DNA: TGTGCCAGCAAAAAGACTAGCGGGGATTCCTACGAGCAGTACTTC
CDR3 protein: CASKKTSGDSYEQYF

clone size: NA
J gene: TRBJ2-1
V gene: TRBV9
D gene: TRBD2
CDR3 DNA: TGTGCCAGCAGTGGAATTACTAGCGGGAGGGCGCAACCGCAGTTCTTC
CDR3 protein: CASSGITSGRAQPQFF

clone size: NA
J gene: TRBJ1-5
V gene: TRBV9
D gene: NA
CDR3 DNA: TGTGCCAGCAGCGTAGGAAGTCAGGGGCCTCAGCCCCAGCATTTT
CDR3 protein: CASSVGSQGPQPQHF

clone size: few
J gene: TRBJ2-7
V gene: TRBV4-2
D gene: NA
CDR3 DNA: TGTGCCAGCAGCTATGAGGGAGGCGCGTTCTACGAGCGGTACTTC
CDR3 protein: CASSYEGGAFYERYF

clone size: NA
J gene: TRBJ1-5
V gene: TRBV6-5
D gene: NA
CDR3 DNA: TGTGCCAGCAGTGTTTGGAGGGATCAGCCCCAGCATTTT
CDR3 protein: CASSVWRDQPQHF

clone size: NA
J gene: TRBJ1-1
V gene: TRBV11-2
D gene: NA
CDR3 DNA: TGTGCCAGCAGCTTACGGGGGAATAGGAACACTGAAGCTTTCTTT
CDR3 protein: CASSLRGNRNTEAFF

clone size: NA
J gene: TRBJ2-4
V gene: TRBV19
D gene: NA
CDR3 DNA: TGTGCCAGTAGTATCCTAGGAGGCAGGGGGACTCTAGCCAAAAACATTCAGTACTTC
CDR3 protein: CASSILGGRGTLAKNIQYF

clone size: NA
J gene: TRBJ1-2
V gene: TRBV27
D gene: NA
CDR3 DNA: TGTGCCAGCAGCCAAGTTTACGCTGGCTCCGCTAACTATGGCTACACCTTC
CDR3 protein: CASSQVYAGSANYGYTF

clone size: once
J gene: TRBJ2-2
V gene: TRBV2
D gene: NA
CDR3 DNA: TGTGCCAGCAGTGAAGAAGAGGGAGCCCACGGGGAGCTGTTTTTT
CDR3 protein: CASSEEEGAHGELFF

clone size: NA
J gene: TRBJ1-3
V gene: TRBV6-6
D gene: NA
CDR3 DNA: TGTGCCAGCAGTCCTGACAGGAGCTCTGGAAACACCATATATTTT
CDR3 protein: CASSPDRSSGNTIYF

clone size: NA
J gene: TRBJ1-1
V gene: TRBV7-9
D gene: NA
CDR3 DNA: TGTGCCAGCAGCTTAGCACAGGCACGGACTGAAGCTTTCTTT
CDR3 protein: CASSLAQARTEAFF

clone size: once
J gene: TRBJ1-4
V gene: TRBV5-1
D gene: NA
CDR3 DNA: TGCGCCAGCAGCTTGGGGCAGGGCCAAGAAAAACTGTTTTTT
CDR3 protein: CASSLGQGQEKLFF

clone size: NA
J gene: TRBJ1-4
V gene: TRBV4-2
D gene: NA
CDR3 DNA: TGTGCCAGCAGCCAACACGGACCCTCGGGGGAAAAACTGTTTTTT
CDR3 protein: CASSQHGPSGEKLFF

clone size: NA
J gene: TRBJ2-2
V gene: TRBV27
D gene: TRBD1
CDR3 DNA: TGTGCCAGCAGTTTGGACAGGGTCAACACCGGGGAGCTGTTTTTT
CDR3 protein: CASSLDRVNTGELFF

clone size: NA
J gene: TRBJ2-2
V gene: TRBV19
D gene: NA
CDR3 DNA: TGTGCCAGTAGTGGTAGCCTGGAACGAGGCACCGGGGAGCTGTTTTTT
CDR3 protein: CASSGSLERGTGELFF

clone size: NA
J gene: TRBJ1-5
V gene: TRBV6-5
D gene: TRBD1
CDR3 DNA: TGTGCCAGCAGTGCAACAGGGGAACCTAGTCAGCCCCAGCATTTT
CDR3 protein: CASSATGEPSQPQHF

clone size: NA
J gene: TRBJ2-2
V gene: TRBV30
D gene: NA
CDR3 DNA: TGTGCCTGGCGCCTGAACACCGGGGAGCTGTTTTTT
CDR3 protein: CAWRLNTGELFF

clone size: NA
J gene: TRBJ2-1
V gene: TRBV5-1
D gene: TRBD2
CDR3 DNA: TGCGCCAGCGAGCGGGGGACTAGCGGGAGATACAATGAGCAGTTCTTC
CDR3 protein: CASERGTSGRYNEQFF

clone size: NA
J gene: TRBJ2-1
V gene: TRBV5-4
D gene: NA
CDR3 DNA: TGTGCCAGCAGCACACAAACCGGGATCCGAGGGTACAATGAGCAGTTCTTC
CDR3 protein: CASSTQTGIRGYNEQFF

clone size: NA
J gene: TRBJ2-5
V gene: TRBV11-2
D gene: NA
CDR3 DNA: TGTGCCAGCAGCTTAGCCAGGGGAACAGAGACCCAGTACTTC
CDR3 protein: CASSLARGTETQYF

clone size: NA
J gene: TRBJ2-1
V gene: TRBV10-2
D gene: TRBD2
CDR3 DNA: TGCGCCAGCAGTGGGACTAGCGGGAGGAGAGGAAGCTCCTACAATGAGCAGTTCTTC
CDR3 protein: CASSGTSGRRGSSYNEQFF

clone size: NA
J gene: TRBJ2-7
V gene: TRBV4-1
D gene: TRBD2
CDR3 DNA: TGCGCCAGCAGCCAGAAAGGACTAGCGGGACCGGCCGAGCAGTACTTC
CDR3 protein: CASSQKGLAGPAEQYF

clone size: NA
J gene: TRBJ1-5
V gene: TRBV9
D gene: NA
CDR3 DNA: TGTGCCAGCGGAGAAGGAGGGTATAGCAATCAGCCCCAGCATTTT
CDR3 protein: CASGEGGYSNQPQHF

clone size: NA
J gene: TRBJ1-4
V gene: TRBV11-2
D gene: NA
CDR3 DNA: TGTGCCAGCAGCTCCTGGACAGCCAGAAGTGAAAAACTGTTTTTT
CDR3 protein: CASSSWTARSEKLFF

clone size: NA
J gene: TRBJ2-3
V gene: TRBV7-9
D gene: NA
CDR3 DNA: TGTGCCAGCAGCCCCGGGTTAGCCCTTAGCACAGATACGCAGTATTTT
CDR3 protein: CASSPGLALSTDTQYF

clone size: NA
J gene: TRBJ2-7
V gene: TRBV7-8
D gene: TRBD1
CDR3 DNA: TGTGCCAGCAGCTTAGGTTATCGTGGACAGGGGGTGGACGAGCAGTACTTC
CDR3 protein: CASSLGYRGQGVDEQYF

clone size: NA
J gene: TRBJ1-1
V gene: TRBV5-4
D gene: TRBD1
CDR3 DNA: TGTGCCAGCAGCTTCGAGACAGGGTCTGAAGCTTTCTTT
CDR3 protein: CASSFETGSEAFF

clone size: NA
J gene: TRBJ1-3
V gene: TRBV2
D gene: NA
CDR3 DNA: TGTGCCAGCAGCGTCAGACAGGCCTCTGGAAACACCATATATTTT
CDR3 protein: CASSVRQASGNTIYF

clone size: NA
J gene: TRBJ2-2
V gene: TRBV9
D gene: TRBD2
CDR3 DNA: TGTGCCAGCAGCGTAAGGGCTAGCGGGAGCCGAACAACCGGGGAGCTGTTTTTT
CDR3 protein: CASSVRASGSRTTGELFF

clone size: NA
J gene: TRBJ2-3
V gene: TRBV5-1
D gene: TRBD2
CDR3 DNA: TGCGCCAGCAGGCGTGGTGGGAGGGAGACAGATACGCAGTATTTT
CDR3 protein: CASRRGGRETDTQYF

clone size: NA
J gene: TRBJ2-7
V gene: TRBV27
D gene: NA
CDR3 DNA: TGTGCCAGCAGTTTGGCGGCGAGGGCCCTCTACGAGCAGTACTTC
CDR3 protein: CASSLAARALYEQYF

clone size: NA
J gene: TRBJ2-7
V gene: TRBV2
D gene: NA
CDR3 DNA: TGTGCCAGCAGCCCGACTGGGCTTAGGCCCCACGAGCAGTACTTC
CDR3 protein: CASSPTGLRPHEQYF

clone size: NA
J gene: TRBJ2-7
V gene: TRBV30
D gene: NA
CDR3 DNA: TGTGCCTGGACCGGGGCGGGGAGCTCCTACGAGCAGTACTTC
CDR3 protein: CAWTGAGSSYEQYF

clone size: NA
J gene: TRBJ1-2
V gene: TRBV6-1
D gene: TRBD1
CDR3 DNA: TGTGCCAGCATTCGACAGGGTCCAGATGGCTACACCTTC
CDR3 protein: CASIRQGPDGYTF

clone size: NA
J gene: TRBJ1-1
V gene: TRBV7-9
D gene: NA
CDR3 DNA: TGTGCCAGCAGCCCAGGCGTGGGGGGTCGGACTGAAGCTTTCTTT
CDR3 protein: CASSPGVGGRTEAFF

clone size: NA
J gene: TRBJ2-1
V gene: TRBV6-6
D gene: NA
CDR3 DNA: TGTGCCAGCAGTTACTCGAGGGTTTACAATGAGCAGTTCTTC
CDR3 protein: CASSYSRVYNEQFF

clone size: few
J gene: TRBJ2-3
V gene: TRBV6-1
D gene: NA
CDR3 DNA: TGTGCCAGCAGTGAAGCGCTTGTTGCGGGGTACACAGATACGCAGTATTTT
CDR3 protein: CASSEALVAGYTDTQYF

clone size: NA
J gene: TRBJ1-1
V gene: TRBV7-6
D gene: NA
CDR3 DNA: TGTGCCAGCAGCCGACCGGACGGACTCACCTTGAACACTGAAGCTTTCTTT
CDR3 protein: CASSRPDGLTLNTEAFF

clone size: NA
J gene: TRBJ2-1
V gene: TRBV11-3
D gene: NA
CDR3 DNA: TGTGCCAGCAGCTTATTTAGCGGAAGCTCCTACAATGAGCAGTTCTTC
CDR3 protein: CASSLFSGSSYNEQFF

clone size: NA
J gene: TRBJ1-3
V gene: TRBV2
D gene: NA
CDR3 DNA: TGTGCCAGCAGTGAATCTTTGGTCTCTGGAAACACCATATATTTT
CDR3 protein: CASSESLVSGNTIYF

clone size: NA
J gene: TRBJ2-7
V gene: TRBV5-8
D gene: TRBD1
CDR3 DNA: TGTGCCAGCAGCAGGGACAGGGACCCCTACGAGCAGTACTTC
CDR3 protein: CASSRDRDPYEQYF

clone size: NA
J gene: TRBJ2-1
V gene: TRBV4-2
D gene: TRBD2
CDR3 DNA: TGTGCCAGCAGCCAAGGGGGACTAGCGGACAATGAGCAGTTCTTC
CDR3 protein: CASSQGGLADNEQFF

clone size: NA
J gene: TRBJ1-1
V gene: TRBV6-5
D gene: TRBD1
CDR3 DNA: TGTGCCAGCAGTTATGGGCAGGGGGCGCGGTCTGAAGCTTTCTTT
CDR3 protein: CASSYGQGARSEAFF

clone size: few
J gene: TRBJ1-2
V gene: TRBV6-1
D gene: NA
CDR3 DNA: TGTGCCAGCACTATGGCTAACTATGGCTACACCTTC
CDR3 protein: CASTMANYGYTF

clone size: NA
J gene: TRBJ1-1
V gene: TRBV5-1
D gene: TRBD1
CDR3 DNA: TGCGCCAGCAGCGTGGACAGGGGGCAGGTACTGGACACTGAAGCTTTCTTT
CDR3 protein: CASSVDRGQVLDTEAFF